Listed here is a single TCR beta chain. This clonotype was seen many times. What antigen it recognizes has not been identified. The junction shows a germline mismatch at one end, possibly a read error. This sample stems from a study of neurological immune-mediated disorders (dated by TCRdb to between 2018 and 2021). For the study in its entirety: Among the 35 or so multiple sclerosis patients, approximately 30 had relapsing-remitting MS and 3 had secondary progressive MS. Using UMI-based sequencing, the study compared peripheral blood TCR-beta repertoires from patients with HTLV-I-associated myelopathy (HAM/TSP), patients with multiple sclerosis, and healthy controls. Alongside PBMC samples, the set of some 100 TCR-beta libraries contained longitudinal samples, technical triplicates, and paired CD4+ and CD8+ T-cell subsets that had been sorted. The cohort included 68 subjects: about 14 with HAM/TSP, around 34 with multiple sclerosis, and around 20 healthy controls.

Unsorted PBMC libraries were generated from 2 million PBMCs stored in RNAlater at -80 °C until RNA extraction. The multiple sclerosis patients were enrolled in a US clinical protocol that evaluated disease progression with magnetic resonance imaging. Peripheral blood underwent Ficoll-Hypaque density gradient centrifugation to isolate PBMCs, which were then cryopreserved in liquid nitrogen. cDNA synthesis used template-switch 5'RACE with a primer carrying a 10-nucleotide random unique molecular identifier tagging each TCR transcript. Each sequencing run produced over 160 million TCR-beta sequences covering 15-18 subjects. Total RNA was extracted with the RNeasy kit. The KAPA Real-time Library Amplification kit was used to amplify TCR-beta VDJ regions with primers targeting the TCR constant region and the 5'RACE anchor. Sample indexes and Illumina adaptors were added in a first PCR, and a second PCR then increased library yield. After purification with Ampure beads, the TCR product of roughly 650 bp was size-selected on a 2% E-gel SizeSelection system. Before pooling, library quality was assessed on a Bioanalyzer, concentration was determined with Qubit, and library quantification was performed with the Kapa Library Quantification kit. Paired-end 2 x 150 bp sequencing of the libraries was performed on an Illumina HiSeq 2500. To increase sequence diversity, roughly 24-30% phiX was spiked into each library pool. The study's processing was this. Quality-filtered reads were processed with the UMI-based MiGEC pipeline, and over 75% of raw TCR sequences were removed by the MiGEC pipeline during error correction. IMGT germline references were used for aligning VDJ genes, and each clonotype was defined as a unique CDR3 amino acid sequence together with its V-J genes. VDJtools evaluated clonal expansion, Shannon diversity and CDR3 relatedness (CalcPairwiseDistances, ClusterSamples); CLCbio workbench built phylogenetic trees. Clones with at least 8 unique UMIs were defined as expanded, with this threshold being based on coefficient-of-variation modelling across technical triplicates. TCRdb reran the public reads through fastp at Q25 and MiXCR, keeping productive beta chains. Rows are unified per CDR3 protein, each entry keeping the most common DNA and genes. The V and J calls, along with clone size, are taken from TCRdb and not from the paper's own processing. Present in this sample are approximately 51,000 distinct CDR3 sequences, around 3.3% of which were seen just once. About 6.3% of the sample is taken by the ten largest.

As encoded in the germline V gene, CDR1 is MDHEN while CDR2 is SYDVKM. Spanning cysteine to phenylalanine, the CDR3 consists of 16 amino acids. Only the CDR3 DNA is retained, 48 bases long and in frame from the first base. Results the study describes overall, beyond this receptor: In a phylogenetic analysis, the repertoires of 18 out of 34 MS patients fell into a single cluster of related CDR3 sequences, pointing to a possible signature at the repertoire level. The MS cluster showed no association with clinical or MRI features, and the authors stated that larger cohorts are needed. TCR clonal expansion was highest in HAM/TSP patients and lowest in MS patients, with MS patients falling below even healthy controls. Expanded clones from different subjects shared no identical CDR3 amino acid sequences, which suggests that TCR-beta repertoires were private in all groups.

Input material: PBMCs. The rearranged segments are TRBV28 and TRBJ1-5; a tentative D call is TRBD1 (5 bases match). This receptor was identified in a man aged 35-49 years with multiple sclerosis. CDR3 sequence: CASSGVLGGRERPQNF. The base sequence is TGTGCCAGCAGTGGGGTTCTGGGGGGTCGAGAGAGGCCCCAGAATTTT.